These 23 T cell receptor beta chains came from one sample sequenced in a study of blood T cell repertoires in COVID-19. Only in-frame clones appear in the TCRdb table, and some are missing; sequencing was by immunoSEQ multiplex PCR. The table shows fewer than 250,000 clones, with roughly 85% occurring only once. The sequenced sample consisted of peripheral blood. Source of these receptors: a woman in her 40s with active or convalescent COVID-19.

The V call is TRBV9, the J call TRBJ1-1, with TRBD1 matching 12 bases. V was pared by 3 bases and J by 1 base, with 10 bases of the junction left unmatched. Germline V gene lookup returns CDR1 SGDLS and CDR2 YYNGEE. The CDR3 is 18 amino acids. The CDR3 DNA reads TGTGCCAGCAGCGCCCGGGACAGGGGGCGATTTAGGAACACTGAAGCTTTCTTT. Protein product: CASSARDRGRFRNTEAFF.

This rearrangement joins TRBV19 to TRBJ2-7, with a weak D call TRBD2 (6 bases). The germline V gene encodes CDR1 LNHDA and CDR2 SQIVND (reference sequence). This CDR3 contains 14 residues. V was trimmed by 7 bases and J by 2 bases, leaving 15 bases between them. DNA of the CDR3: TGTGCCAGTACCCCCGGGGCGGGGACCTACGAGCAGTACTTC. The encoded protein is CASTPGAGTYEQYF.

Only a few counts were recorded for this clone. The rearrangement links TRBV12-2 to TRBJ2-5; the D segment call TRBD2 is taken from the table without a DNA check. TRBV12-2 is a known pseudogene. CDR3 length: 17 amino acids. CDR3 in DNA: TGTGCAAGTCGCTTAGTTCCGCGGACGGAGCGCGGGGAGACCCAGTACTTC. The encoded protein is CASRLVPRTERGETQYF.

The rearrangement joins TRBV24-1 to TRBJ2-2, with TRBD1 as a possible D gene (5 bases). V lost 4 bases and J 7 bases, leaving 9 bases between the germline ends. The CDR3 is 13 amino acids. Germline CDR1 is KGHDR and CDR2 is SFDVKD. The chain's CDR3 is CATSEPGIGELFF. CDR3 DNA: TGTGCCACCAGTGAGCCAGGGATCGGGGAGCTGTTTTTT.

The rearrangement uses TRBV19 and TRBJ2-2; possible D gene TRBD2, 6 bases. This CDR3 is 16 amino acids long. The germline V gene encodes CDR1 LNHDA and CDR2 SQIVND (reference sequence). Trimming took 4 bases from V and 1 from J, leaving 13 bases between them. CDR3 in DNA: TGTGCCAGTAGTAATCCGGGAGCGGGGAACACCGGGGAGCTGTTTTTT. It encodes CASSNPGAGNTGELFF.

CDR3 in amino acids: CASSQDNSRKNSPLHF. CDR3 bases: TGTGCCAGCAGCCAAGATAACTCCAGGAAGAATTCACCCCTCCACTTT. The chain carries TRBV4-2 and TRBJ1-6; D gene ambiguous. CDR3 length equals 16 residues. Trimming stripped 0 bases from V and 7 bases from J, with 13 bases between. Germline V gene sequence: CDR1 LGHNA, CDR2 YNFKEQ.

V gene TRBV9 combines with J gene TRBJ2-7; TRBD2 agrees at 8 bases. Germline CDR1 is SGDLS and CDR2 is YYNGEE. Losses at the gene ends were 0 bases for V and 6 bases for J; bases not matched to a gene: 5. This CDR3 region has 14 residues. The CDR3, as DNA: TGTGCCAGCAGCGTAGATCGGGGGGGCCTCGAGCAGTACTTC. The encoded protein is CASSVDRGGLEQYF.

The V and J genes are TRBV2 and TRBJ2-3; no firm D call. The CDR3 consists of 13 residues. CDR1 and CDR2 from the germline V gene are SNHLY and FYNNEI. Deletions cut 3 bases from V and 3 bases from J, with 7 bases between. CDR3 in DNA: TGTGCCAGCAGTGATATCGGGACAGATACGCAGTATTTT. Translation: CASSDIGTDTQYF.

This rearrangement joins TRBV3-1 (or the pseudogene TRBV3-2) to TRBJ2-1; no reliable D call. Trimming pared 5 bases from V and 5 bases from J, leaving 7 bases between. The CDR3 length is 12 residues. Looked up from germline, CDR1 is LGHDT and CDR2 is YNNKEL (reference sequence). CDR3 sequence: CASSFPDNEQFF. Written as DNA, the CDR3 is TGTGCCAGCAGCTTCCCAGACAATGAGCAGTTCTTC.

The chain links TRBV10-1 to TRBJ2-1; 12 bases fit TRBD2. In germline, CDR1 is WNHNN, CDR2 SYGVQD (reference sequence). The CDR3 runs to 14 residues. V trimming: 7 bases; J trimming: 7 bases; junction bases outside the gene matches: 5. The CDR3 nucleotides are TGCGCCAGCAAGGGACTAGCGGGCGGGAATGAGCAGTTCTTC. It codes for CASKGLAGGNEQFF.

This sequence joins TRBV19 and TRBJ1-2; 7 bases align to TRBD1. The CDR3 contains 14 residues. J was trimmed by 8 bases and V by 1 base; bases with no gene match: 7. Germline CDR1 reads LNHDA; CDR2 reads SQIVND (reference sequence). CDR3: CASSIAGQGEGYTF. DNA for the CDR3: TGTGCCAGTAGTATAGCTGGCCAGGGGGAAGGCTACACCTTC.

The chain uses TRBV27 and TRBJ1-2, with D possibly matching TRBD1 (5 bases). This CDR3 spans 13 amino acids. Trimming stripped 8 bases from V and 4 bases from J, with 14 bases between. Germline V CDR1 and CDR2: MNHEY, SMNVEV (reference sequence). The DNA of the CDR3 is TGTGCCAGCGGCCTTAACAGGCCCTATGGCTACACCTTC. As protein: CASGLNRPYGYTF.

V is TRBV3-1 (or the pseudogene TRBV3-2) and J is TRBJ2-7, with 8 nucleotides matching TRBD1. The germline V gene encodes CDR1 LGHDT and CDR2 YNNKEL (reference sequence). Unmatched junction bases numbered 3, after V lost 4 bases and J lost 4 bases. The CDR3 runs 13 residues. DNA of the CDR3: TGTGCCAGCAGCCCACAGGGGGGTTACGAGCAGTACTTC. This gives the protein CASSPQGGYEQYF.

This clone has just one count. The V gene is TRBV25-1, the J gene TRBJ2-5; no definite D call. The germline CDR1 and CDR2 sequences are MGHDK and SYGVNS. V was cut by 3 bases and J by 5 bases, with 13 bases left in between. The CDR3 is made up of 14 amino acids. CDR3 residues: CASSESQIIETQYF. As DNA, the CDR3 is TGTGCCAGCAGTGAGTCGCAGATTATCGAGACCCAGTACTTC. The whole variable domain, remainder taken from reference TRBV25-1 and TRBJ2-5, is EADIYQTPRYLVIGTGKKITLECSQTMGHDKMYWYQQDPGMELHLIHYSYGVNSTEKGDLSSESTVSRIRTEHFPLTLESARPSHTSQYLCASSESQIIETQYFGPGTRLLVL.

This clone was observed a single time. The rearrangement links TRBV20-1 to TRBJ2-7; D remains unclear. CDR1 and CDR2 from the germline V gene are DFQATT and SNEGSKA (reference sequence). This CDR3 has 11 amino acids. V was clipped by 3 bases and J by 8 bases, with 11 bases between them. This CDR3 is CSASLPDKQYF. CDR3 nucleotide sequence: TGCAGTGCTAGCCTCCCCGACAAGCAGTACTTC.

A few counts support this clone. V is TRBV5-1 and J is TRBJ2-7, with a tentative D call TRBD2 (5 bases). Germline lookup yields CDR1 SGHRS and CDR2 YFSETQ. This CDR3 has 17 amino acids. V lost 1 base to trimming and J lost 2 bases, with 19 bases between them. For the CDR3, the DNA is TGCGCCAGCAGCTTGTCCAGCGGAGTATCCTCGACCTACGAGCAGTACTTC. This sequence encodes CASSLSSGVSSTYEQYF.

This clone was counted a single time. J is TRBJ2-2 and V is TRBV4-2, with 11 bases matching TRBD2. Germline V CDR1 and CDR2: LGHNA, YNFKEQ. Trimming took 1 base from V and 4 from J; bases not matched to a gene: 2. The length of the CDR3 is 16 residues. The CDR3 loop is CASSQVAGGTTGELFF. The CDR3 DNA is TGTGCCAGCAGCCAAGTAGCGGGGGGGACCACCGGGGAGCTGTTTTTT.

The rearrangement links TRBV11-2 to TRBJ2-7; D call uncertain. The CDR3 spans 15 residues. Trimming cost V 6 bases and J 1 base, with 16 bases left between them. Germline CDR1 and CDR2: SGHAT and FQNNGV. CDR3 protein: CASSSLGHKSYEQYF. For the CDR3, the DNA is TGTGCCAGCAGTTCCCTAGGTCACAAATCCTACGAGCAGTACTTC.

The chain recombines TRBV11-2 with TRBJ1-1; weak D call: TRBD1 (5 bases). Trimming took 4 bases from V and 1 from J, leaving 13 bases between them. Germline V lookup: CDR1 SGHAT, CDR2 FQNNGV. The CDR3 totals 15 residues. CDR3 DNA: TGTGCCAGCAGCTACTCGACAGCACCGAACACTGAAGCTTTCTTT. Protein: CASSYSTAPNTEAFF. The entire variable domain, with the rest obtained from reference TRBV11-2 and TRBJ1-1, is as follows: EAGVAQSPRYKIIEKRQSVAFWCNPISGHATLYWYQQILGQGPKLLIQFQNNGVVDDSQLPKDRFSAERLKGVDSTLKIQPAKLEDSAVYLCASSYSTAPNTEAFFGQGTRLTVV.

The rearrangement uses TRBV7-9 and TRBJ2-7; tentatively, D is TRBD1 (5 bases). This CDR3 comprises 17 residues. V lost 0 bases and J lost 2, with 17 bases in between. The germline V gene encodes CDR1 SEHNR and CDR2 FQNEAQ (reference sequence). The CDR3 DNA reads TGTGCCAGCAGCTTAGCGCTTGGCCTAGGGGATCCCTACGAGCAGTACTTC. Amino acids: CASSLALGLGDPYEQYF.

Notes on this clone: Other DNA sequences from this sample encode an identical CDR3 as well. This chain connects TRBV7-3 to TRBJ2-3; 9 positions agree with TRBD2. This CDR3 contains 16 residues. CDR1 is SGHTA and CDR2 is FQGTGA in the germline V gene. The J segment lost 1 base and the V segment lost 2 bases, leaving 4 bases of the junction unmatched. The CDR3 nucleotides read TGTGCCAGCAGCTTAGCGGGGGGGCCAGGCACAGATACGCAGTATTTT. Translated: CASSLAGGPGTDTQYF.

V gene TRBV27 combines with J gene TRBJ1-5, with 8 bases aligning to TRBD1. The CDR3 covers 15 residues. Per the germline V gene, CDR1 is MNHEY and CDR2 is SMNVEV (reference sequence). V lost 1 base to trimming and J lost 5 bases; unmatched junction nucleotides: 4. The CDR3 here is CASSLWGTGDQPQHF. CDR3 nucleotides: TGTGCCAGCAGTTTATGGGGGACAGGAGATCAGCCCCAGCATTTT.

The V and J genes are TRBV30 and TRBJ2-5, with TRBD1 as a possible D gene (5 bases). This CDR3 has 11 amino acids. Trimming left V 5 bases short and J 4 bases short, with 8 bases between. Germline V gene sequence: CDR1 GTSNPN, CDR2 SVGIG (reference sequence). CDR3 bases: TGTGCCTGGGGGGCCCCAGAGACCCAGTACTTC. As protein: CAWGAPETQYF. The variable domain in full, completed from reference TRBV30 and TRBJ2-5, reads SQTIHQWPATLVQPVGSPLSLECTVEGTSNPNLYWYRQAAGRGLQLLFYSVGIGQISSEVPQNLSASRPQDRQFILSSKKLLLSDSGFYLCAWGAPETQYFGPGTRLLVL.